This TCR beta chain derives from a study of shared clonotypes between healthy human individuals. Study outcomes and limitations: Rarefaction curves obtained for sorted subsets showed sequencing incomplete despite large depth. Sharing across four donors was seen in around 5.1% of naive CD4 clonotypes. Estimated richness values were generally larger in naive subsets than in memory subsets.

Germline CDR1 SGHNT, CDR2 YYREEE (reference sequence). The CDR3 has 15 amino acids. With 0 bases removed from V and 3 bases from J, the gap between germline ends came to 11 bases. Sorted-subset replicate PCRs used around 200 ng of genomic DNA. This amount corresponded to about 30,000 T cell genomes. Data came from immunoSEQ multiplex PCR; TCRdb stores just in-frame clones and leaves some out. The sample shows some 2.1 million clones, about 94% of them seen only once. Comments on this clone: Its antigen remains unknown. Distinct nucleotide sequences in the sample also encode this CDR3.

Selected positively for CCR7 and CD45RO-negative, naive CD8 cells excluded terminally differentiated effector memory CD45RA+ cells. The receptor was isolated from a man between 18 and 29 years old in good health. This chain uses TRBV5-4 with TRBJ2-3, with a possible D match to TRBD1 (6 bases). The sequenced sample was naive CD8+ T cells sorted from blood. CDR3 residues: CASSLEQGGTDTQYF. CDR3 nucleotides: TGTGCCAGCAGCTTGGAACAGGGTGGGACAGATACGCAGTATTTT. Full variable domain (missing parts from reference TRBV5-4 and TRBJ2-3): ETGVTQSPTHLIKTRGQQVTLRCSSQSGHNTVSWYQQALGQGPQFIFQYYREEENGRGNFPPRFSGLQFPNYSSELNVNALELDDSALYLCASSLEQGGTDTQYFGPGTRLTVL.